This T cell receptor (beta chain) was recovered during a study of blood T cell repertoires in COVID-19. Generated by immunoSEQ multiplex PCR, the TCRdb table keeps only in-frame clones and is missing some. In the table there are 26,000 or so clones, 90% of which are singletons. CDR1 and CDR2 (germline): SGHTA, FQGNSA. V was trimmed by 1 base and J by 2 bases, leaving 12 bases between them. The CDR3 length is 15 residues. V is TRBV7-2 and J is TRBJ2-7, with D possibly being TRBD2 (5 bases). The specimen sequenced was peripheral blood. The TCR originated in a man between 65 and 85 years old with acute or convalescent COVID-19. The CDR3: CASSLGAIGTYEQYF. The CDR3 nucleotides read TGTGCCAGCAGCTTAGGAGCCATCGGGACCTACGAGCAGTACTTC. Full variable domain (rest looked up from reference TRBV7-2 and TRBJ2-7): GAGVSQSPSNKVTEKGKDVELRCDPISGHTALYWYRQSLGQGLEFLIYFQGNSAPDKSGLPSDRFSAERTGGSVSTLTIQRTQQEDSAVYLCASSLGAIGTYEQYFGPGTRLTVT.